Each of the 13 T cell receptor beta chains below was sequenced from the same sample in a study of radiation and T cells in renal cell carcinoma. Libraries were prepared by immunoSEQ multiplex PCR; TCRdb keeps only in-frame clonotypes and omits some of them. Among 150,000 or so clones, around nine tenths were seen once, and the ten largest hold approximately 12%. Time point given: baseline pretreatment blood. Treatment noted: 15 Gy SBRT to primary tumor, nephrectomy 4 weeks later. The sample in question was blood, obtained from a patient whose treatment included radiotherapy and nephrectomy. Every receptor here comes from a woman aged 50 to 60 with renal cell carcinoma.

The chain couples TRBV7-2 to TRBJ2-1, with a tentative D call TRBD1 (5 bases). Trimming stripped 1 base from V and 9 bases from J, with 16 bases between. The germline CDR1 and CDR2 sequences are SGHTA and FQGNSA. This CDR3 contains 15 residues. CDR3: CASSLGQTLTSEQFF. The CDR3 DNA is TGTGCCAGCAGCTTAGGACAGACTCTAACCTCTGAGCAGTTCTTC.

This rearrangement joins TRBV11-2 to TRBJ1-2; D gene uncertain. Germline lookup yields CDR1 SGHAT and CDR2 FQNNGV. V was trimmed by 0 bases and J by 8 bases, leaving 13 bases between them. The CDR3 runs 14 residues. In DNA form, the CDR3 reads TGTGCCAGCAGCTTAGACAGGCTGCCGGGAGGCTACACCTTC. Amino acids: CASSLDRLPGGYTF.

The chain has TRBV27 and TRBJ1-1, with 7 positions matching TRBD1. The junction had 7 bases not matched to a gene; V was cut back by 0 bases and J by 0 bases. This CDR3 is built from 17 residues. The germline CDR1 and CDR2 sequences are MNHEY and SMNVEV (reference sequence). The CDR3 sequence: CASSLSETGQLNTEAFF. Here the CDR3 DNA reads TGTGCCAGCAGTTTATCAGAAACGGGACAGTTGAACACTGAAGCTTTCTTT.

This chain uses TRBV4-3 with TRBJ2-2; the match to TRBD2 covers 8 bases. J lost 3 bases, V lost 0 bases, and 6 bases had no gene match. Per the germline V gene, CDR1 is LGHNA and CDR2 is YSLEER. This CDR3 is built from 17 residues. CDR3 in DNA: TGCGCCAGCAGCCAAGATAGTAGCGGGGCCGACACCGGGGAGCTGTTTTTT. Encoded protein: CASSQDSSGADTGELFF.

There are a few counts of this clone. The chain joins TRBV18 to TRBJ1-2; possible D gene TRBD1, 5 bases. Between the trimmed V and J ends, which lost 6 bases and 2 bases, there was a span of 13 bases. The CDR3 is 14 amino acids. Per the germline V gene, CDR1 is KGHSH and CDR2 is LQKENI. The CDR3 nucleotides read TGTGCCAGCTCGCTGGCGGACATGAACTATGGCTACACCTTC. Amino acids: CASSLADMNYGYTF.

The genes are TRBV18 and TRBJ2-2; possibly TRBD2 for D (5 bases). V was shortened by 2 bases and J by 4 bases, with 17 bases between the two germline ends. Looked up from germline, CDR1 is KGHSH and CDR2 is LQKENI. There are 17 residues in the CDR3. CDR3: CASSPSGGLELTGELFF. DNA of the CDR3: TGTGCCAGCTCACCAAGTGGAGGTTTGGAACTCACCGGGGAGCTGTTTTTT.

The chain links TRBV11-2 to TRBJ2-7; D ambiguous. Trimming cost V 5 bases and J 5 bases, with 10 bases left between them. The CDR3 contains 12 residues. The germline V gene encodes CDR1 SGHAT and CDR2 FQNNGV. CDR3 nucleotides: TGTGCCAGCAGCCCCCGGAGTGACGAGCAGTACTTC. It codes for CASSPRSDEQYF.

As concerns this clone: With a much larger clone just one base away, this may be a read error. Other nucleotide sequences in the sample specify the same CDR3. The CDR3 reads CASSLGGVQETQYF. CDR3 bases: TGTGCCAGCAGCTTGGGGGGAGTCCAAGAGACCCAGTACTTC. The V and J genes are TRBV5-4 and TRBJ2-5; a possible D gene is TRBD2 (5 bases). Germline-derived CDR1 and CDR2 are SGHNT and YYREEE (reference sequence). The CDR3 is 14 amino acids. Trimming stripped 0 bases from V and 1 base from J, with 7 bases between.

CDR3 DNA sequence: TGTGCCAGCAGCGCAAGGGATGAGCGGGGCTATGGCTACACCTTC. It codes for CASSARDERGYGYTF. The J gene is TRBJ1-2, the V gene TRBV9; D is undetermined. V was trimmed by 3 bases and J by 4 bases, leaving 16 bases between them. CDR1 SGDLS and CDR2 YYNGEE come from the germline V gene. This CDR3 region has 15 residues.

V is TRBV10-2 and J is TRBJ2-1; weak D call: TRBD2 (6 bases). CDR1 is WSHSY, CDR2 SAAADI, per germline. This CDR3 is built from 14 residues. The V gene lost 8 bases and the J gene lost 6 bases, with 17 bases spanning the gap. The CDR3 is CASGVASALNEQFF. The CDR3 DNA is TGCGCCAGCGGGGTGGCTAGCGCCCTCAATGAGCAGTTCTTC.

This clone has a handful of counts. The chain links TRBV7-9 to TRBJ1-1, with 7 positions matching TRBD1. The V gene's germline CDR1 is SEHNR and CDR2 FQNEAQ (reference sequence). The J segment lost 3 bases and the V segment lost 5 bases, leaving 3 bases of the junction unmatched. The CDR3 is 13 residues long. The CDR3 nucleotides read TGTGCCAGCAGCACCCAGGGGGACACTGAAGCTTTCTTT. Its translation: CASSTQGDTEAFF.

CDR3 DNA sequence: TGTGCCAGCTTACCGGCGGGCGCTAACTATGGCTACACCTTC. It yields the protein CASLPAGANYGYTF. This rearrangement joins TRBV18 to TRBJ1-2; D is undetermined. Germline-derived CDR1 and CDR2 are KGHSH and LQKENI. The V gene lost 7 bases and the J gene lost 0 bases, with 12 bases spanning the gap. The CDR3 consists of 14 residues. The full variable domain, rest sourced from reference TRBV18 and TRBJ1-2, is NAGVMQNPRHLVRRRGQEARLRCSPMKGHSHVYWYRQLPEEGLKFMVYLQKENIIDESGMPKERFSAEFPKEGPSILRIQQVVRGDSAAYFCASLPAGANYGYTFGSGTRLTVV.

This chain connects TRBV2 to TRBJ1-5, with unresolved D. The germline V gene has CDR1 SNHLY and CDR2 FYNNEI. The V and J ends lost 4 bases and 0 bases respectively, with 16 bases between them. This CDR3 has 17 amino acids. As DNA, the CDR3 is TGTGCCAGCAGTGGGTGGGAGGACTTCTATAGCAATCAGCCCCAGCATTTT. Translating it yields CASSGWEDFYSNQPQHF.